This TCR beta chain stems from a study of regulatory T cells in long-lasting Graves disease. The sample holds many counts of this clonotype. For TCR beta, libraries came from iRepertoire HTBI primers and Arm-PCR of CDR3 regions. Each CDR3 protein is one row after TCRdb ran MiXCR on the multiplex PCR reads. Of over 450,000 distinct CDR3 sequences in the sample, 20% to 25% were seen once. The sample's time point: persistent/refractory GD, antithyroid drugs over 5 years with positive TRAb. PBMC RNA served as the TCR library source. V was pared by 2 bases and J by 4 bases, with 11 bases between. The CDR3 contains 14 residues. Germline V gives CDR1 MNHEY, CDR2 SVGEGT.

Sequencing was performed on peripheral blood mononuclear cells (PBMCs), taken when the disease was refractory, from a patient treated with antithyroid drugs. This receptor was identified in a female donor with Graves disease. The genes are TRBV6-2 or TRBV6-3 and TRBJ2-5; D may be TRBD2 (6 bases). The CDR3 bases are TGTGCCAGCAGTTACGGAGGGTTGGCAGAGACCCAGTACTTC. It translates to CASSYGGLAETQYF.